One TCR beta chain is described in this entry. Its specificity is not known. Over several immunoSEQ plates, each subset's genomic DNA was distributed in even portions. The data were produced by immunoSEQ multiplex PCR, yet TCRdb's version contains in-frame clones alone and is incomplete. The sample consists of 600,000 to 750,000 clones, around 72% of them appearing once. The data stem from a study of shared clonotypes between healthy human individuals. Across the study: Donors consisted of a couple of women and a few men between 18 and 49. Plates per donor: three CD4 naive, three CD4 memory, two CD8 naive, one CD8 memory. Study conclusions and caveats: Clonotype sharing across several donors was observed for approximately 5% of naive CD4 clonotypes.

The TCR was taken from a woman in her 30s in good health. Sequenced sample: memory CD4+ T cells sorted from blood. The subset: CD45RA-negative fraction.

CDR3: CASSQSGSRLREQYF. DNA of the CDR3: TGTGCCAGCAGCCAAAGCGGGAGCCGTCTCCGCGAGCAGTACTTC. The genes are TRBV14 and TRBJ2-7, with 8 bases aligning to TRBD2. Germline-derived CDR1 and CDR2 are SGHDN and FVKESK. The CDR3 spans 15 residues. J gave up 6 bases and V 2 bases, and 9 bases lay outside the gene matches.